One T cell receptor (beta chain) is described in this entry. Trimming took off 1 base at V and 5 bases at J, with 11 bases between the two ends. This CDR3 region has 14 residues. Germline V gene data show CDR1 as MNHNS and CDR2 as SASEGT. This specimen belongs to a study of blood T cell repertoires in COVID-19. In the original processing: It was from reference gene primer amplification that nucleated cell counts were estimated. Assay used: immunoSEQ multiplex PCR; TCRdb lists only in-frame clones, some missing. The DNA gave D and trimming, while V, J and clone size come from that table. The data show about 250,000 clones, 80% to 85% seen once.

The rearrangement uses TRBV6-1 and TRBJ1-1; D is uncertain. The clonotype originates from a woman aged 40-49 years who had recovered from COVID-19. Sequenced: peripheral blood. The CDR3 DNA reads as TGTGCCAGCAGTGAAGAAACCTCGCGGACTGAAGCTTTCTTT. It yields the protein CASSEETSRTEAFF.